This T cell receptor (beta chain) derives from a study of blood T cell repertoires in COVID-19. Study background: The analysed material was cDNA or gDNA that came from T cells, B-cell-depleted T cells, or PBMCs.

Enrollment of patients from Seattle took place during active infection, with longitudinal follow-up. The V end was cut by 0 bases, the J end by 4 bases, with 8 bases between. Germline V gene data show CDR1 as SGHRS and CDR2 as YFSETQ. The CDR3 consists of 14 residues. Clones were read by immunoSEQ multiplex PCR, and TCRdb kept only the in-frame ones, dropping some. The top ten clones hold 5.5% to 7.5% of a sample with about 75,000 clones, approximately 86% of them seen once. V usage is TRBV5-1 and J usage is TRBJ1-5; the D is unclear. The source material was peripheral blood. This TCR derives from a man at least 80 years old with COVID-19, enrolled during active disease. This CDR3 is CASSLGEANQPQHF. The CDR3 bases are TGCGCCAGCAGCTTGGGTGAGGCAAATCAGCCCCAGCATTTT.